This T cell receptor (beta chain) was sequenced in a study of T cell changes during pregnancy in multiple sclerosis. Germline assignment: CDR1 MNHEY and CDR2 SMNVEV (reference sequence). This CDR3 comprises 13 residues. Between the trimmed V and J ends, which lost 6 bases and 3 bases, there was a span of 11 bases. Clones were read by immunoSEQ multiplex PCR, and TCRdb kept only the in-frame ones, dropping some. Here the sample spans 40,000 to 60,000 clones, approximately 91% being singletons. The source material was CD4+ T cells from peripheral blood mononuclear cells, sampled in the third trimester of pregnancy. The source is a female donor with multiple sclerosis, enrolled in a pregnancy study. J is TRBJ1-1 and V is TRBV27; a weak D match, TRBD1 (6 bases). The CDR3 sequence: CASSDRIHTEAFF. In nucleotides, the CDR3 is TGTGCCAGCAGCGACAGGATACACACTGAAGCTTTCTTT.